This T cell receptor beta chain came from a study of T cells after yellow fever vaccination. The study's findings and limits: Only a small proportion of the clonotypes turned up in both the CD4 and the CD8 compartments, likely arising from convergent recombination. Once the booster was given, most primary-vaccination clones reappeared, at around 95% for CD4 and over 75% for CD8.

A single record per CDR3 protein comes from TCRdb applying MiXCR to the 5' RACE reads. The sample has roughly 120,000 distinct CDR3 sequences; under 8% are singletons. Worth noting for this clonotype: Its matching antigen is unknown.

The sample in question was CD4+ T cells sorted from PBMCs, obtained roughly 10 days after the first yellow fever vaccination. The receptor comes from a man aged 18 to 30 who received the YFV17D yellow fever vaccine.

The CDR3 nucleotides are TGTGCCAGCAGCTTAGGGCAGCCCAATGAGCAGTTCTTC. Protein product: CASSLGQPNEQFF. The chain employs TRBV7-2 and TRBJ2-1; D is unresolved. Per germline, CDR1 SGHTA and CDR2 FQGNSA. Trimming took 1 base from V and 6 from J, leaving 7 bases between them. This CDR3 is built from 13 residues.